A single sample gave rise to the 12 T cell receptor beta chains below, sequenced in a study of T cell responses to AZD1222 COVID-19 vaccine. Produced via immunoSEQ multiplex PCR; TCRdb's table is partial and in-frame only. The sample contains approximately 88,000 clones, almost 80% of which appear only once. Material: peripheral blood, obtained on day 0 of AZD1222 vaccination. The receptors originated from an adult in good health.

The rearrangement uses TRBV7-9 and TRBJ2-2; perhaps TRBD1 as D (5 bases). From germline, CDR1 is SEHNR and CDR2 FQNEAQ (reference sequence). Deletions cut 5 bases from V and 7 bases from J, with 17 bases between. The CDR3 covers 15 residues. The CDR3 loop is CASSPDRMRLGELFF. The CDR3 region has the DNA TGTGCCAGCAGCCCAGACAGAATGAGGCTCGGGGAGCTGTTTTTT. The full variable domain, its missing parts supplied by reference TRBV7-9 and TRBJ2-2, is DTGVSQNPRHKITKRGQNVTFRCDPISEHNRLYWYRQTLGQGPEFLTYFQNEAQLEKSRLLSDRFSAERPKGSFSTLEIQRTEQGDSAMYLCASSPDRMRLGELFFGEGSRLTVL.

The CDR3 DNA follows: TGTGCCAGCAAGGGACAGGGCACTGGAAACACCATATATTTT. It specifies CASKGQGTGNTIYF. The chain combines TRBV28 with TRBJ1-3, with 9 bases matching TRBD1. The CDR3 is made up of 14 amino acids. Germline CDR1 reads MDHEN; CDR2 reads SYDVKM. V was pared by 7 bases and J by 2 bases, with 3 bases of the junction left unmatched.

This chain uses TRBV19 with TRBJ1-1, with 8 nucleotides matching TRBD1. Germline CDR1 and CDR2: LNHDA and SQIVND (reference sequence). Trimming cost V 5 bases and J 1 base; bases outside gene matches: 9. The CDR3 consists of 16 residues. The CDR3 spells CASSRSIGTGNTEAFF. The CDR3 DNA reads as TGTGCCAGTAGTCGTAGTATAGGGACAGGGAACACTGAAGCTTTCTTT.

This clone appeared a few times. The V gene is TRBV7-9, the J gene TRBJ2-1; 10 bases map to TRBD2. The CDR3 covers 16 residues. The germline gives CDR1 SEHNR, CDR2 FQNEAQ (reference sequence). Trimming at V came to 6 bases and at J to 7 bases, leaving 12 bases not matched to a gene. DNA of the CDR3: TGTGCCAGCAGAGGTCGTTTTAGCGGGAGGTGGAATGAGCAGTTCTTC. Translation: CASRGRFSGRWNEQFF. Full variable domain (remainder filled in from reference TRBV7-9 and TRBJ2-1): DTGVSQNPRHKITKRGQNVTFRCDPISEHNRLYWYRQTLGQGPEFLTYFQNEAQLEKSRLLSDRFSAERPKGSFSTLEIQRTEQGDSAMYLCASRGRFSGRWNEQFFGPGTRLTVL.

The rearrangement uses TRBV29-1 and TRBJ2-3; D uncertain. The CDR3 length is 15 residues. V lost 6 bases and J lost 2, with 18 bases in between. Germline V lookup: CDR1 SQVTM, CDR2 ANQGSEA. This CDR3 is CSVARTRDPTDTQYF. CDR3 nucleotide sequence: TGCAGCGTGGCCCGAACCCGAGACCCCACAGATACGCAGTATTTT.

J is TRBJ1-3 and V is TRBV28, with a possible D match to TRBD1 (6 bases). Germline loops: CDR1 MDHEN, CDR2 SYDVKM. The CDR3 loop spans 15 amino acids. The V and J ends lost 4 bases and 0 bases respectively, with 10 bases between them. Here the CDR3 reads CASSSGDNSGNTIYF. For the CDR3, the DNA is TGTGCCAGCAGTTCGGGGGACAACTCTGGAAACACCATATATTTT.

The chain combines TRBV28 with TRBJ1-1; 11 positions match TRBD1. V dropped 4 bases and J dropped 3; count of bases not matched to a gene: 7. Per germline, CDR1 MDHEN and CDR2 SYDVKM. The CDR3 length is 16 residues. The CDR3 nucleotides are TGTGCCAGCAGTTCGGGACAGGGGGGTATATACACTGAAGCTTTCTTT. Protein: CASSSGQGGIYTEAFF.

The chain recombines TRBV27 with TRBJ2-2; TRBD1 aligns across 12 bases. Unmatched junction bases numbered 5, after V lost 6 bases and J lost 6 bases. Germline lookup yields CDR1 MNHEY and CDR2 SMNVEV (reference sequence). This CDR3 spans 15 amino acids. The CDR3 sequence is CASRTGTGGAGELFF. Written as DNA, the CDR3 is TGTGCCAGCAGGACCGGGACAGGGGGCGCCGGGGAGCTGTTTTTT.

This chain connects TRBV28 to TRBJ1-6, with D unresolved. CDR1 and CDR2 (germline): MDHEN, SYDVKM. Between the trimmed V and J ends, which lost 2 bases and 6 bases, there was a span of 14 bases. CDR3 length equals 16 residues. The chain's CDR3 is CASSLIAALANSPLHF. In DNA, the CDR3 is TGTGCCAGCAGTTTAATTGCCGCGCTCGCTAATTCACCCCTCCACTTT. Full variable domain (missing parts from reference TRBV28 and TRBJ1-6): DVKVTQSSRYLVKRTGEKVFLECVQDMDHENMFWYRQDPGLGLRLIYFSYDVKMKEKGDIPEGYSVSREKKERFSLILESASTNQTSMYLCASSLIAALANSPLHFGNGTRLTVT.

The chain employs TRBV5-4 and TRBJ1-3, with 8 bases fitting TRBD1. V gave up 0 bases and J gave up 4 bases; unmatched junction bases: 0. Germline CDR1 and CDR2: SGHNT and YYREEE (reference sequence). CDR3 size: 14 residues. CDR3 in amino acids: CASSLGTGGNTIYF. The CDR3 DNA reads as TGTGCCAGCAGCTTGGGGACAGGGGGAAACACCATATATTTT.

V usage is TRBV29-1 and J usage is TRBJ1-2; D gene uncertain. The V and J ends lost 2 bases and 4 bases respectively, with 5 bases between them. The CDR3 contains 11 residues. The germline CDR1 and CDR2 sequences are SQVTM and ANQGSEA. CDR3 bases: TGCAGCGTTGAAAGGAGCTATGGCTACACCTTC. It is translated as CSVERSYGYTF.

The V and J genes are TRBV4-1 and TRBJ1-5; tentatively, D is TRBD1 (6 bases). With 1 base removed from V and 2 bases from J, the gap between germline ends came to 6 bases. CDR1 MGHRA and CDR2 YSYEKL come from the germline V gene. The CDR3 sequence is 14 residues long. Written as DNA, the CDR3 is TGCGCCAGCAGCCAAGGACAGGGCAATCAGCCCCAGCATTTT. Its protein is CASSQGQGNQPQHF.